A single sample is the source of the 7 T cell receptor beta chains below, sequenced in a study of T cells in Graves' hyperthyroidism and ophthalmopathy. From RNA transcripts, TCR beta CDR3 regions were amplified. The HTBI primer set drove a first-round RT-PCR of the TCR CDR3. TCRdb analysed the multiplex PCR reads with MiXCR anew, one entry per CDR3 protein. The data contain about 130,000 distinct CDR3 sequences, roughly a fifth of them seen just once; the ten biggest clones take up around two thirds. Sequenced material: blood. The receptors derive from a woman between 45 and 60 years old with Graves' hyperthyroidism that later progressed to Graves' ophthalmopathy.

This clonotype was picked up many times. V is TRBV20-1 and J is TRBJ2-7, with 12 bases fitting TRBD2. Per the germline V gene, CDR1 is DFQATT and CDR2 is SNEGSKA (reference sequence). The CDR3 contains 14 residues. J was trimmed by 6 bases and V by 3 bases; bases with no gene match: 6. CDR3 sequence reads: CSASRGLAGPEQYF. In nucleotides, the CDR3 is TGCAGTGCTAGTCGTGGACTAGCGGGACCCGAGCAGTACTTC.

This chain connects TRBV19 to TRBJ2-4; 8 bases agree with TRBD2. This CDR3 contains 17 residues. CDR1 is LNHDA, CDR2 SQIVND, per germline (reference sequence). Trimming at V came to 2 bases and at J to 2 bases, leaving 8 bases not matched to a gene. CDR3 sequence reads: CASSITPGGTTKNIQYF. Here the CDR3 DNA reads TGTGCCAGTAGTATAACCCCGGGGGGGACGACCAAAAACATTCAGTACTTC.

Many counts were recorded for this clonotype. The CDR3 reads CASSQNRGHTDTQYF. The CDR3 region has the DNA TGTGCCAGCTCGCAGAACAGGGGCCACACAGATACGCAGTATTTT. The rearrangement links TRBV18 to TRBJ2-3; 7 bases agree with TRBD1. CDR1 and CDR2 from the germline V gene are KGHSH and LQKENI. The V gene end was trimmed by 6 bases and the J gene end by 2 bases; junction bases not matched to a gene: 8. The length of the CDR3 is 15 residues.

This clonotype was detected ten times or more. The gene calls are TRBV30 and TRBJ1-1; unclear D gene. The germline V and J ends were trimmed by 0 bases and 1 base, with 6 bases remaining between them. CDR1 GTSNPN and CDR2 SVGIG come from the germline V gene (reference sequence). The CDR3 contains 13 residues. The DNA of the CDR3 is TGTGCCTGGAGTGTACAAGGGAACACTGAAGCTTTCTTT. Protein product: CAWSVQGNTEAFF.

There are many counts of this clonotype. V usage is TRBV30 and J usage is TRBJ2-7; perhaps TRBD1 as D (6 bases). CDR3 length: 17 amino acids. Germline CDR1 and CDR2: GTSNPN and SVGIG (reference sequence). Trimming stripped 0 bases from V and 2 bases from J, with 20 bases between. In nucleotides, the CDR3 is TGTGCCTGGAGTGTACCAGGGGCGAGGGCTCCAGCCTACGAGCAGTACTTC. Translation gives CAWSVPGARAPAYEQYF.

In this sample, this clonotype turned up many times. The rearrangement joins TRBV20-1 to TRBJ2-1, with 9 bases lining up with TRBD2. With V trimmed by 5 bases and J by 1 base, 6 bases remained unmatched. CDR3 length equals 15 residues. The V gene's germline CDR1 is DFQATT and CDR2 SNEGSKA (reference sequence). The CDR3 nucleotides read TGCAGTGCTTACCTAAGCGGGAGGTCCTACAATGAGCAGTTCTTC. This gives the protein CSAYLSGRSYNEQFF.

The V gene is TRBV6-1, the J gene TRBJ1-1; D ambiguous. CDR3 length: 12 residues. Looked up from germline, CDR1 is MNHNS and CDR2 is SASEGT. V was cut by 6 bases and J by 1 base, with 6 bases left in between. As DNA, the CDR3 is TGTGCCAGCAGACCACCGAACACTGAAGCTTTCTTT. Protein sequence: CASRPPNTEAFF.